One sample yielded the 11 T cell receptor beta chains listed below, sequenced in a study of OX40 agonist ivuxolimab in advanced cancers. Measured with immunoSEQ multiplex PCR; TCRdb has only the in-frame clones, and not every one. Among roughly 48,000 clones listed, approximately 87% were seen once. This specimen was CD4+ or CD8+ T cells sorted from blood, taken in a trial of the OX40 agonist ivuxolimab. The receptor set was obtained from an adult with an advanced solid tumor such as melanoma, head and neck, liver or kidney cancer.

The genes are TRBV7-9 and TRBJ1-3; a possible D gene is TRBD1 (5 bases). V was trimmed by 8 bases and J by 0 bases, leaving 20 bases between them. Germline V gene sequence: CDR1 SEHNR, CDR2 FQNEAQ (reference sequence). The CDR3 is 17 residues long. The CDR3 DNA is TGTGCCAGCGATCTGCAGGGAGGGGCGAGCTCTGGAAACACCATATATTTT. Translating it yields CASDLQGGASSGNTIYF.

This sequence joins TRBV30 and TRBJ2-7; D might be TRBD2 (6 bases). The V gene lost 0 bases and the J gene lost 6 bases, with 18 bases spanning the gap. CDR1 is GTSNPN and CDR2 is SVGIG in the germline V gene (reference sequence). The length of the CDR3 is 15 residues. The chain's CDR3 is CAWSVGGLHPAEQYF. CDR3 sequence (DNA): TGTGCCTGGAGTGTAGGAGGGCTACACCCAGCCGAGCAGTACTTC. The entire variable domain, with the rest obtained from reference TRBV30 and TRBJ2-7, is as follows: SQTIHQWPATLVQPVGSPLSLECTVEGTSNPNLYWYRQAAGRGLQLLFYSVGIGQISSEVPQNLSASRPQDRQFILSSKKLLLSDSGFYLCAWSVGGLHPAEQYFGPGTRLTVT.

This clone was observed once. CDR3 sequence (DNA): TGCAGCGTTGGGCAAGGCTCTGAAGCTTTCTTT. Its protein product is CSVGQGSEAFF. This rearrangement joins TRBV29-1 to TRBJ1-1, with unresolved D. The ends were cut back, 4 bases at V and 6 bases at J, with 9 bases in the middle. The CDR3 totals 11 residues. Germline V gene sequence: CDR1 SQVTM, CDR2 ANQGSEA.

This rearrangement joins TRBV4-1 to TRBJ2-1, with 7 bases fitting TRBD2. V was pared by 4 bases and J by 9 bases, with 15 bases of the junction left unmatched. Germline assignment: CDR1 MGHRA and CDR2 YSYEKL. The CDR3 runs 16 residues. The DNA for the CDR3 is TGCGCCAGCAGCCTAGAGCGGGGTAGTTTGCTTGGTGAGCAGTTCTTC. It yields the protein CASSLERGSLLGEQFF.

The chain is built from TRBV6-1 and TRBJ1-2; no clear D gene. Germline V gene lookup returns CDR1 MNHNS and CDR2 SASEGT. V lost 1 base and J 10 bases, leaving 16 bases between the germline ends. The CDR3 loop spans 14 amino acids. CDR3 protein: CASSEVPVRKSYTF. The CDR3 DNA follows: TGTGCCAGCAGTGAAGTACCGGTCAGGAAATCCTACACCTTC.

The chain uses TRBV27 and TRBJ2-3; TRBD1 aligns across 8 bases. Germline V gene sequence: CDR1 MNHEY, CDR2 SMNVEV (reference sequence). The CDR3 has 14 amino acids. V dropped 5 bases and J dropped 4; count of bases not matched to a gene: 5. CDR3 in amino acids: CASSGQGYADTQYF. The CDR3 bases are TGTGCCAGCAGTGGACAGGGTTACGCAGATACGCAGTATTTT.

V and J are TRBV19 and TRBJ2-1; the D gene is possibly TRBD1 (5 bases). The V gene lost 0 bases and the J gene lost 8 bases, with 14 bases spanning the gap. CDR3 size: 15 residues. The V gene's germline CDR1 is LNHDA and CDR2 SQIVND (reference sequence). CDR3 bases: TGTGCCAGTAGTATAGAACGGGCCCTAGGGGATGAGCAGTTCTTC. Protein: CASSIERALGDEQFF. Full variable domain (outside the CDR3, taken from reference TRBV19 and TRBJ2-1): DGGITQSPKYLFRKEGQNVTLSCEQNLNHDAMYWYRQDPGQGLRLIYYSQIVNDFQKGDIAEGYSVSREKKESFPLTVTSAQKNPTAFYLCASSIERALGDEQFFGPGTRLTVL.

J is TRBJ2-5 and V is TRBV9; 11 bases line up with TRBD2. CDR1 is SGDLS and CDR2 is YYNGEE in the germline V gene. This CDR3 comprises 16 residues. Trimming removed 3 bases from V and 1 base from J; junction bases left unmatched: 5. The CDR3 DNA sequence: TGTGCCAGCAGCGCCCTAGCGGGGGGAATCCAAGAGACCCAGTACTTC. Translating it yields CASSALAGGIQETQYF.

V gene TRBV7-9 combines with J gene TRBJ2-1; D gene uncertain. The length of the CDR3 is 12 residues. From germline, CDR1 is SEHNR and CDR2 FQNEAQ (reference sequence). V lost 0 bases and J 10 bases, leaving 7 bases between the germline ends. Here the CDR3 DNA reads TGTGCCAGCAGCTTAGCGTGGGAAGAGCAGTTCTTC. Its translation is CASSLAWEEQFF.

The CDR3 DNA sequence: TGCGCCAGCAGCCAAGTCCACAAAAGCAATCAGCCCCAGCATTTT. Translated: CASSQVHKSNQPQHF. The J gene is TRBJ1-5, the V gene TRBV4-1; the D is unclear. Germline CDR1 MGHRA, CDR2 YSYEKL. This CDR3 has 15 amino acids. Trimming removed 1 base at V and 1 base at J, with 8 bases between.

In DNA, the CDR3 is TGTGCCAGCAGCCAGGATTCGCACAATGAGCAGTTCTTC. Its protein product is CASSQDSHNEQFF. The chain employs TRBV14 and TRBJ2-1; D gene uncertain. With 3 bases removed from V and 5 bases from J, the gap between germline ends came to 8 bases. The CDR3 spans 13 residues. Germline values: CDR1 SGHDN, CDR2 FVKESK.